The 24 T cell receptor beta chains below come from one sample, sequenced in a study of blood T cell repertoires in COVID-19. Some clones are missing from TCRdb's copy, which holds only in-frame ones; the method was immunoSEQ multiplex PCR. The repertoire includes 250,000 to 300,000 clones, approximately 91% of them detected once, and about 2.1% sits in the top ten. Sequencing was performed on PBMCs or T cells enriched from blood (not recorded which). All receptors derive from a woman between 40 and 55 years old with acute COVID-19.

V usage is TRBV19 and J usage is TRBJ1-5; 7 bases match TRBD1. J was trimmed by 5 bases and V by 10 bases; bases with no gene match: 14. This CDR3 has 15 residues. Germline CDR1 reads LNHDA; CDR2 reads SQIVND (reference sequence). The CDR3 coding sequence is TGTGCCACCCGCCCGGGACAGTCCATATATCAGCCCCAGCATTTT. Translated: CATRPGQSIYQPQHF. Together with reference TRBV19 and TRBJ1-5, the CDR3 gives the full variable domain: DGGITQSPKYLFRKEGQNVTLSCEQNLNHDAMYWYRQDPGQGLRLIYYSQIVNDFQKGDIAEGYSVSREKKESFPLTVTSAQKNPTAFYLCATRPGQSIYQPQHFGDGTRLSIL.

This chain uses TRBV3-1 (or the pseudogene TRBV3-2) with TRBJ1-1; D gene uncertain. CDR1 is LGHDT, CDR2 YNNKEL, per germline (reference sequence). The CDR3 is made up of 11 amino acids. Trimming stripped 1 base from V and 7 bases from J, with 4 bases between. Here the CDR3 reads CASSQGREAFF. CDR3 DNA sequence: TGTGCCAGCAGCCAAGGTCGTGAAGCTTTCTTT.

This chain uses TRBV27 with TRBJ1-1, with 7 bases lining up with TRBD1. The V gene end was trimmed by 6 bases and the J gene end by 0 bases; junction bases not matched to a gene: 4. The CDR3 consists of 14 residues. Germline-derived CDR1 and CDR2 are MNHEY and SMNVEV (reference sequence). The CDR3 DNA sequence: TGTGCCAGCAGCTGGGGACAGCTGAACACTGAAGCTTTCTTT. Its protein product is CASSWGQLNTEAFF.

The chain combines TRBV11-2 with TRBJ2-4; 9 bases align to TRBD1. Germline CDR1 and CDR2: SGHAT and FQNNGV. Germline trimming cut 3 bases from V and 0 bases from J; bases unmatched to any gene: 3. The CDR3 runs 16 residues. CDR3 coding DNA: TGTGCCAGCAGCTTTGGACAGGGGCTAGCCAAAAACATTCAGTACTTC. Residues: CASSFGQGLAKNIQYF.

The chain links TRBV6-5 to TRBJ2-7; tentative D call: TRBD1 (5 bases). Looked up from germline, CDR1 is MNHEY and CDR2 is SVGAGI. The CDR3 loop spans 13 amino acids. The V and J ends lost 7 bases and 1 base respectively, with 11 bases between them. The CDR3 loop is CASTRGRSYEQYF. The CDR3 DNA is TGTGCCAGCACTAGGGGAAGGTCCTACGAGCAGTACTTC.

V usage is TRBV7-9 and J usage is TRBJ2-5; 8 positions match TRBD2. The V segment lost 7 bases and the J segment 1 base; nucleotides outside the gene matches: 8. Germline lookup yields CDR1 SEHNR and CDR2 FQNEAQ (reference sequence). This CDR3 region has 15 residues. The CDR3 nucleotides are TGTGCCAGCATTCGCGCGGGGGGAAGCCAAGAGACCCAGTACTTC. Amino acid sequence: CASIRAGGSQETQYF.

This chain uses TRBV7-2 with TRBJ2-7, with D perhaps matching TRBD2 (6 bases). CDR3 size: 14 residues. Germline CDR1 SGHTA, CDR2 FQGNSA. Trimming shortened V by 6 bases and J by 0 bases, and 12 bases separated the two germline ends. The CDR3: CASRIAGSSYEQYF. In DNA form, the CDR3 reads TGTGCCAGCAGGATCGCGGGGAGCTCCTACGAGCAGTACTTC.

This sequence joins TRBV2 and TRBJ2-7; possible D gene TRBD2, 6 bases. CDR3 size: 14 residues. Germline CDR1 reads SNHLY; CDR2 reads FYNNEI. Trimming left V 7 bases short and J 1 base short, with 14 bases between. In nucleotides, the CDR3 is TGTGCCAGCATGTCCTCCCTAGCGTCCTACGAGCAGTACTTC. Protein: CASMSSLASYEQYF.

This chain joins TRBV19 and TRBJ1-4, with D perhaps TRBD1 (5 bases). The CDR3 is 15 amino acids. Trimming took 7 bases from V and 8 from J, leaving 20 bases between them. Germline V gives CDR1 LNHDA, CDR2 SQIVND (reference sequence). The DNA of the CDR3 is TGTGCCAGTAATGCCGGCGGCCGGGGGAGCGAAAAACTGTTTTTT. Encoded protein: CASNAGGRGSEKLFF.

The genes are TRBV20-1 and TRBJ1-5; D is unresolved. The CDR3 spans 14 residues. The V end lost 3 bases, the J end lost 6 bases, and 15 bases lay between the germline ends. Germline CDR1 is DFQATT and CDR2 is SNEGSKA (reference sequence). CDR3 in amino acids: CSASWVGSAQPQHF. The CDR3 DNA is TGCAGTGCTAGTTGGGTCGGGAGCGCTCAGCCCCAGCATTTT.

In this sample, this clone turned up once. The chain joins TRBV4-1 to TRBJ2-1, with D uncertain. Germline CDR1 MGHRA, CDR2 YSYEKL. This CDR3 has 17 amino acids. The germline V and J ends were trimmed by 0 bases and 0 bases, with 12 bases remaining between them. CDR3 DNA: TGCGCCAGCAGCCAAGAGAAGCACCTGAGCTCCTACAATGAGCAGTTCTTC. The encoded protein is CASSQEKHLSSYNEQFF.

V gene TRBV6-5 combines with J gene TRBJ2-3, with D possibly TRBD2 on 5 matching bases. The CDR3 is 14 amino acids. Trimming cost V 6 bases and J 8 bases, with 18 bases left between them. The V gene's germline CDR1 is MNHEY and CDR2 SVGAGI. CDR3 in amino acids: CASSDFFGEFTQYF. The CDR3 coding sequence is TGTGCCAGCAGCGATTTTTTCGGGGAGTTTACGCAGTATTTT.

This rearrangement joins TRBV11-3 to TRBJ2-3; 11 nucleotides match TRBD2. This CDR3 contains 16 residues. With V trimmed by 2 bases and J by 6 bases, 7 bases remained unmatched. Germline V CDR1 and CDR2: SGHNT, YENEEA. The CDR3 nucleotides read TGTGCCAGCAGCTTACCCGGGACTAGCGGAGGGGATACGCAGTATTTT. Translated, it gives CASSLPGTSGGDTQYF.

The CDR3 here is CASSLTGGYQPQHF. The CDR3 nucleotides read TGCGCCAGCAGCCTGACAGGGGGTTATCAGCCCCAGCATTTT. This rearrangement joins TRBV4-1 to TRBJ1-5, with 9 bases that match TRBD1. The germline gives CDR1 MGHRA, CDR2 YSYEKL. The CDR3 loop spans 14 amino acids. V trimming: 4 bases; J trimming: 5 bases; junction bases outside the gene matches: 3.

This clone was recorded only once. V and J are TRBV3-1 (or the pseudogene TRBV3-2) and TRBJ2-3; 14 bases match TRBD2. The CDR3 runs 17 residues. V shed 0 bases, J shed 5 bases, and the junction held 4 bases outside the gene matches. CDR1 and CDR2 (germline): LGHDT, YNNKEL (reference sequence). CDR3 nucleotide sequence: TGTGCCAGCAGCCAAGATGGACTAGCGGGAGGCAGAGATACGCAGTATTTT. Its translation: CASSQDGLAGGRDTQYF.

This clone was picked up a small number of times. The rearrangement links TRBV3-1 (or the pseudogene TRBV3-2) to TRBJ2-5; the match to TRBD1 covers 8 bases. Germline V lookup: CDR1 LGHDT, CDR2 YNNKEL (reference sequence). The CDR3 runs 14 residues. The ends lost 5 bases at V and 3 bases at J; junction bases unmatched: 5. The CDR3 DNA reads as TGTGCCAGCAGCTGGACAGGGTCGAAAGAGACCCAGTACTTC. Encoded protein: CASSWTGSKETQYF.

The chain is built from TRBV10-1 and TRBJ2-7; D ambiguous. Germline loops: CDR1 WNHNN, CDR2 SYGVQD (reference sequence). Between the trimmed V and J ends, which lost 7 bases and 4 bases, there was a span of 11 bases. The CDR3 is 12 amino acids. CDR3 residues: CASTEELYEQYF. CDR3 nucleotides: TGCGCCAGCACCGAGGAACTTTACGAGCAGTACTTC.

This chain uses TRBV4-1 with TRBJ2-3, with D unclear. V lost 1 base and J lost 0, with 8 bases in between. The germline V gene encodes CDR1 MGHRA and CDR2 YSYEKL. This CDR3 region has 15 residues. The CDR3 loop reads CASSQATYSTDTQYF. CDR3 sequence (DNA): TGCGCCAGCAGCCAAGCTACCTATAGCACAGATACGCAGTATTTT.

V is TRBV11-3 and J is TRBJ2-7, with TRBD2 identical over 8 bases. The CDR3 is 16 residues long. With 5 bases clipped from V and 3 bases from J, the junction kept 12 bases outside the gene matches. CDR1 and CDR2 from the germline V gene are SGHNT and YENEEA. The DNA of the CDR3 is TGTGCCAGCAGCCCAACGCCGGGAGGGCGGGTCTACGAGCAGTACTTC. This translates into CASSPTPGGRVYEQYF.

The chain employs TRBV9 and TRBJ1-1, with TRBD1 identical over 10 bases. The CDR3 is 15 amino acids. Unmatched junction bases numbered 9, after V lost 3 bases and J lost 7 bases. The germline gives CDR1 SGDLS, CDR2 YYNGEE. CDR3 nucleotides: TGTGCCAGCAGCGAGCGTGGACAGGGGGATATTGAAGCTTTCTTT. Its translation is CASSERGQGDIEAFF.

The chain recombines TRBV7-2 with TRBJ1-1, with a possible D match to TRBD1 (5 bases). Germline CDR1 is SGHTA and CDR2 is FQGNSA. The CDR3 has 13 residues. The V gene lost 3 bases and the J gene lost 2 bases, with 7 bases spanning the gap. The CDR3 reads CASSFQGNTEAFF. CDR3 in DNA: TGTGCCAGCAGCTTCCAGGGTAACACTGAAGCTTTCTTT.

The V call is TRBV3-1 (or the pseudogene TRBV3-2), the J call TRBJ1-6, with TRBD1 identical over 7 bases. J gave up 10 bases and V 2 bases, and 8 bases lay outside the gene matches. Germline V gene sequence: CDR1 LGHDT, CDR2 YNNKEL (reference sequence). The CDR3 runs to 15 residues. This CDR3 is CASSQSQGVESPLHF. CDR3 bases: TGTGCCAGCAGCCAAAGTCAGGGGGTTGAATCACCCCTCCACTTT.

The chain carries TRBV9 and TRBJ2-1; 8 bases match TRBD2. Unmatched junction bases numbered 5, after V lost 6 bases and J lost 0 bases. CDR1 and CDR2 from the germline V gene are SGDLS and YYNGEE. The CDR3 is 15 amino acids. CDR3 nucleotides: TGTGCCAGCAACTCCGGGACTAGCTCCTACAATGAGCAGTTCTTC. This gives the protein CASNSGTSSYNEQFF.

In the case of this clone: Other nucleotide sequences from this sample produce the same CDR3. V gene TRBV7-9 combines with J gene TRBJ2-1; 7 nucleotides align to TRBD2. The V gene's germline CDR1 is SEHNR and CDR2 FQNEAQ (reference sequence). The CDR3 is 14 amino acids. V trimming: 0 bases; J trimming: 7 bases; junction bases outside the gene matches: 3. CDR3 DNA: TGTGCCAGCAGCTTAGCGGGAGGGACGAATGAGCAGTTCTTC. This sequence encodes CASSLAGGTNEQFF.